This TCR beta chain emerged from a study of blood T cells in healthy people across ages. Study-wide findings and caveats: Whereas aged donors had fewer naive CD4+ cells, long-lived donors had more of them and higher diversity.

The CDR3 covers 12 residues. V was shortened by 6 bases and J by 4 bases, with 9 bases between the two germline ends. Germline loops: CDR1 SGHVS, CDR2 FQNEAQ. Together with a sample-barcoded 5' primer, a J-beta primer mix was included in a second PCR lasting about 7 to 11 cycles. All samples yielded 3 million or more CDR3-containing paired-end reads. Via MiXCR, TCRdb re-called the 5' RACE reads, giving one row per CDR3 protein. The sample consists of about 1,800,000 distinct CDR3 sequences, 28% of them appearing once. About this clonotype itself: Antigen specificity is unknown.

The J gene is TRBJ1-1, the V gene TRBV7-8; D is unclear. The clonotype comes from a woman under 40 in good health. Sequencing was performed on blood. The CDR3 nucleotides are TGTGCCAGCAGAAGCAGTGGCACTGAAGCTTTCTTT. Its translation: CASRSSGTEAFF.